Shown below are 22 T cell receptor beta chains from a single sample sequenced in a study of OX40 agonist ivuxolimab in advanced cancers. Sequencing used immunoSEQ multiplex PCR; TCRdb keeps in-frame clones, though not all of them. Here the sample spans approximately 68,000 clones, approximately 86% being singletons. The sample in question was CD4+ or CD8+ T cells sorted from blood, obtained in a trial of the OX40 agonist ivuxolimab. Every receptor here comes from an adult with an advanced solid tumor such as melanoma, head and neck, liver or kidney cancer.

This chain connects TRBV18 to TRBJ1-3; 7 positions agree with TRBD1. This CDR3 has 17 amino acids. CDR1 is KGHSH and CDR2 is LQKENI in the germline V gene. The trim removed 2 bases at V and 1 base at J, leaving 8 bases unmatched. The CDR3 DNA sequence: TGTGCCAGCTCACCATTGGGAGGGGGCGAGTCTGGAAACACCATATATTTT. Its protein is CASSPLGGGESGNTIYF.

The chain employs TRBV19 and TRBJ2-2; 8 nucleotides agree with TRBD1. The CDR3 is made up of 18 amino acids. The germline CDR1 and CDR2 sequences are LNHDA and SQIVND (reference sequence). V gave up 1 base and J gave up 0 bases; unmatched junction bases: 7. This CDR3 reads CASSIVATGGSNTGELFF. The CDR3 nucleotides read TGTGCCAGTAGTATAGTGGCTACAGGGGGGTCGAACACCGGGGAGCTGTTTTTT.

The chain carries TRBV18 and TRBJ1-5, with D unclear. V lost 5 bases and J lost 1, with 12 bases in between. Per germline, CDR1 KGHSH and CDR2 LQKENI. The CDR3 runs 15 residues. This CDR3 is CASSLTQGSNQPQHF. CDR3 DNA: TGTGCCAGCTCATTAACTCAAGGGAGCAATCAGCCCCAGCATTTT.

This chain links TRBV5-6 with TRBJ2-7; 8 bases map to TRBD2. This CDR3 comprises 18 residues. In germline, CDR1 is SGHDT, CDR2 YYEEEE. V shed 1 base and J 0 bases; nucleotides not matched to a gene: 12. Here the CDR3 reads CASSLRRGDPLSSYEQYF. The DNA for the CDR3 is TGTGCCAGCAGCTTGAGGCGGGGGGACCCCCTAAGCTCCTACGAGCAGTACTTC. The full variable domain, with the rest looked up from reference TRBV5-6 and TRBJ2-7, is DAGVTQSPTHLIKTRGQQVTLRCSPKSGHDTVSWYQQALGQGPQFIFQYYEEEERQRGNFPDRFSGHQFPNYSSELNVNALLLGDSALYLCASSLRRGDPLSSYEQYFGPGTRLTVT.

This sequence joins TRBV28 and TRBJ1-5, with a tentative D call TRBD1 (5 bases). The CDR3 consists of 15 residues. With 5 bases removed from V and 0 bases from J, the gap between germline ends came to 11 bases. CDR1 and CDR2 from the germline V gene are MDHEN and SYDVKM. This chain's CDR3 is CASSRAGNSNQPQHF. CDR3 bases: TGTGCCAGCAGTCGCGCAGGGAATAGCAATCAGCCCCAGCATTTT.

The rearrangement joins TRBV11-3 to TRBJ2-1; D possibly matches TRBD1 or TRBD2 (6 bases each). The germline V and J ends were trimmed by 5 bases and 0 bases, with 11 bases remaining between them. The CDR3 extends over 15 amino acids. Germline V gives CDR1 SGHNT, CDR2 YENEEA. The CDR3 sequence is CASSLGGDSYNEQFF. In DNA, the CDR3 is TGTGCCAGCAGCCTCGGGGGCGACTCCTACAATGAGCAGTTCTTC.

In its sample, this clone was seen once. The V and J genes are TRBV11-3 and TRBJ2-1; the match to TRBD2 covers 7 bases. The CDR3 consists of 15 residues. V lost 1 base to trimming and J lost 4 bases; unmatched junction nucleotides: 4. CDR1 is SGHNT and CDR2 is YENEEA in the germline V gene. The CDR3 sequence: CASSLAAGQYNEQFF. The DNA for the CDR3 is TGTGCCAGCAGCTTAGCAGCGGGGCAGTACAATGAGCAGTTCTTC.

This chain joins TRBV28 and TRBJ2-7; D is perhaps TRBD2 (5 bases). V was cut by 4 bases and J by 3 bases, with 16 bases left in between. CDR1 MDHEN and CDR2 SYDVKM come from the germline V gene. The CDR3 is 15 amino acids. Here the CDR3 reads CASSSHTSGSYEQYF. CDR3 DNA sequence: TGTGCCAGCAGTTCCCATACGTCGGGAAGCTACGAGCAGTACTTC.

CDR3 bases: TGTGCCAGCAGTCTCCCCCCAGGCCTTAGTTATGGCTACACCTTC. Protein: CASSLPPGLSYGYTF. V gene TRBV28 combines with J gene TRBJ1-2, with D uncertain. The CDR3 is 15 residues long. The V end was cut by 5 bases, the J end by 5 bases, with 18 bases between. CDR1 MDHEN and CDR2 SYDVKM come from the germline V gene.

The J gene is TRBJ1-4, the V gene TRBV5-1; D unclear. Germline V gene sequence: CDR1 SGHRS, CDR2 YFSETQ. Trimming removed 4 bases from V and 5 bases from J, with 21 bases in between. This CDR3 has 17 residues. The chain's CDR3 is CASSRRWAATTNEKLFF. CDR3 coding DNA: TGCGCCAGCAGCCGACGTTGGGCAGCAACTACGAATGAAAAACTGTTTTTT. Full variable domain (missing parts from reference TRBV5-1 and TRBJ1-4): KAGVTQTPRYLIKTRGQQVTLSCSPISGHRSVSWYQQTPGQGLQFLFEYFSETQRNKGNFPGRFSGRQFSNSRSEMNVSTLELGDSALYLCASSRRWAATTNEKLFFGSGTQLSVL.

The chain joins TRBV28 to TRBJ1-1; no clear D gene. This CDR3 contains 12 residues. Germline V CDR1 and CDR2: MDHEN, SYDVKM. Trimming pared 5 bases from V and 5 bases from J, leaving 9 bases between. The CDR3 bases are TGTGCCAGCAGTACACCTACAACTGAAGCTTTCTTT. Its protein is CASSTPTTEAFF.

The chain employs TRBV2 and TRBJ2-1; the D gene could be TRBD1 or TRBD2 (5 bases each). Germline lookup yields CDR1 SNHLY and CDR2 FYNNEI. V was shortened by 8 bases and J by 6 bases, with 23 bases between the two germline ends. CDR3 length: 16 amino acids. CDR3 loop: CASFRDGMSNTNEQFF. CDR3 coding DNA: TGTGCCAGCTTCCGGGACGGCATGTCCAATACCAATGAGCAGTTCTTC.

The chain carries TRBV18 and TRBJ1-1; D is undetermined. Trimming took off 0 bases at V and 1 base at J, with 6 bases between the two ends. Germline CDR1 is KGHSH and CDR2 is LQKENI. The CDR3 runs to 14 residues. The CDR3 sequence is CASSPPGENTEAFF. CDR3 coding DNA: TGTGCCAGCTCACCACCCGGAGAGAACACTGAAGCTTTCTTT.

V and J are TRBV11-1 and TRBJ1-1, with D hard to call. The germline V gene encodes CDR1 SGHAT and CDR2 FQDESV (reference sequence). Trimming took off 3 bases at V and 3 bases at J, with 8 bases between the two ends. The CDR3 contains 13 residues. DNA of the CDR3: TGTGCCAGCAGCTTTCGGGCGGACACTGAAGCTTTCTTT. It specifies CASSFRADTEAFF.

A remark on this clone: The same CDR3 arises from other DNA sequences in this sample as well. The chain recombines TRBV18 with TRBJ2-7, with 7 nucleotides matching TRBD1. The V and J ends lost 3 bases and 1 base, in that order; junction bases with no gene match: 3. This CDR3 has 14 amino acids. Germline V lookup: CDR1 KGHSH, CDR2 LQKENI. This CDR3 reads CASSPGDSSYEQYF. The CDR3, as DNA: TGTGCCAGCTCACCGGGGGACAGTTCCTACGAGCAGTACTTC.

The rearrangement uses TRBV11-2 and TRBJ2-7, with D tentatively TRBD1 (6 bases). CDR1 and CDR2 from the germline V gene are SGHAT and FQNNGV. This CDR3 has 15 residues. V lost 1 base, J lost 3 bases, and 13 bases lay in between. The CDR3 DNA reads TGTGCCAGCAGCTTAGCGACAGGCCCGGTCTACGAGCAGTACTTC. Encoded protein: CASSLATGPVYEQYF. Looking up the rest from reference TRBV11-2 and TRBJ2-7 gives the full variable domain: EAGVAQSPRYKIIEKRQSVAFWCNPISGHATLYWYQQILGQGPKLLIQFQNNGVVDDSQLPKDRFSAERLKGVDSTLKIQPAKLEDSAVYLCASSLATGPVYEQYFGPGTRLTVT.

The chain employs TRBV7-9 and TRBJ2-4, with unresolved D. Looked up from germline, CDR1 is SEHNR and CDR2 is FQNEAQ (reference sequence). Trimming left V 8 bases short and J 0 bases short, with 11 bases between. The CDR3 has 14 residues. CDR3 coding DNA: TGTGCCAGCGGAAAACTCGGAGCCAAAAACATTCAGTACTTC. This gives the protein CASGKLGAKNIQYF.

V and J are TRBV7-8 and TRBJ1-5, with 7 bases aligning to TRBD1. Trimming took 0 bases from V and 2 from J; bases not matched to a gene: 10. Germline CDR1 reads SGHVS; CDR2 reads FQNEAQ. The CDR3 runs to 18 residues. The CDR3 here is CASSLAAFGQVGNQPQHF. In DNA form, the CDR3 reads TGTGCCAGCAGCTTAGCGGCCTTTGGACAGGTGGGCAATCAGCCCCAGCATTTT.

This chain connects TRBV10-2 to TRBJ2-7; no definite D call. The CDR3 is 13 residues long. Trimming shortened V by 2 bases and J by 6 bases, and 11 bases separated the two germline ends. Germline V gene lookup returns CDR1 WSHSY and CDR2 SAAADI. CDR3 coding DNA: TGCGCCAGCAGTGAGGGGTCGTACAGCGAGCAGTACTTC. Amino acid sequence: CASSEGSYSEQYF.

V gene TRBV30 combines with J gene TRBJ1-6, with TRBD1 as a possible D gene (6 bases). Trimming pared 0 bases from V and 6 bases from J, leaving 15 bases between. Germline V gene sequence: CDR1 GTSNPN, CDR2 SVGIG (reference sequence). This CDR3 spans 16 amino acids. The CDR3 DNA reads as TGTGCCTGGAGTGTACTGGGGAAGGGGGGTAATTCACCCCTCCACTTT. It codes for CAWSVLGKGGNSPLHF.

The chain links TRBV5-1 to TRBJ2-7; TRBD1 is a possible D gene (5 bases). This CDR3 has 14 amino acids. CDR1 and CDR2 (germline): SGHRS, YFSETQ. With 0 bases removed from V and 1 base from J, the gap between germline ends came to 8 bases. CDR3 nucleotide sequence: TGCGCCAGCAGCTTGGGACAGACTTCCTACGAGCAGTACTTC. It is translated as CASSLGQTSYEQYF.

This chain links TRBV11-3 with TRBJ2-2; possibly TRBD1 for D (6 bases). V was cut by 2 bases and J by 5 bases, with 15 bases left in between. The V gene's germline CDR1 is SGHNT and CDR2 YENEEA. CDR3 length equals 16 residues. DNA of the CDR3: TGTGCCAGCAGCTTAATGGGGGCAGGGGCAACCGGGGAGCTGTTTTTT. It codes for CASSLMGAGATGELFF.